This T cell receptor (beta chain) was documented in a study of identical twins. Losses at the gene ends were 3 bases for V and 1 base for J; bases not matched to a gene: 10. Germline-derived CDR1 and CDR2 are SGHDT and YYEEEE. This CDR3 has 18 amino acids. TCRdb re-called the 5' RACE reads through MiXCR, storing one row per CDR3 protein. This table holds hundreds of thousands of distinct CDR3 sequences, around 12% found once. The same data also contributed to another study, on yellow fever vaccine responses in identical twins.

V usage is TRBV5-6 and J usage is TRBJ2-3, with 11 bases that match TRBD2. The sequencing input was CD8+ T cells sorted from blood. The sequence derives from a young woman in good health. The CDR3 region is CASSSDMTSGARTDTQYF. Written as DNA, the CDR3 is TGTGCCAGCAGCTCTGACATGACTAGCGGGGCCCGCACAGATACGCAGTATTTT.